Listed below are T cell receptor beta chains from one sample, sequenced in a study of shared clonotypes between healthy human individuals. The assay was immunoSEQ multiplex PCR, and TCRdb's table has in-frame clones only and misses some. This table has more than 2 million clones, roughly 93% appearing once. The sequenced sample was naive CD8+ T cells from PBMCs. All receptors derive from a man aged 18 to 29 in good health. Some clones in this sample may be carry-over from other donors' samples. Each CDR3 is given with its conserved first and last residue. Each record gives: J gene, D gene, clone size, V gene, CDR3 protein, CDR3 DNA. D genes are given only for firm matches. Not all rows give a size; the values are once, few, many and, for expanded clones, a class.

TRBJ2-1,TRBD1,.,TRBV28,CASSFGIGTGIYNEQFF,TGTGCCAGCAGTTTTGGCATTGGGACAGGGATCTACAATGAGCAGTTCTTC
TRBJ2-7,TRBD1,.,TRBV15,CATSETGIDPYEQYF,TGTGCCACCAGCGAGACAGGGATTGACCCCTACGAGCAGTACTTC
TRBJ2-7,.,.,TRBV11-2,CASITRTPSSYEQYF,TGTGCCAGCATTACGAGGACACCCAGCTCCTACGAGCAGTACTTC
TRBJ2-1,TRBD2,.,TRBV10-3,CAISAASGTYNEQFF,TGTGCCATCAGTGCGGCTAGCGGGACCTACAATGAGCAGTTCTTC
TRBJ2-1,TRBD2,.,TRBV12-5,CASGVSGVTYNEQFF,TGTGCTAGTGGAGTGAGCGGGGTGACATACAATGAGCAGTTCTTC
TRBJ2-2,.,.,TRBV5-4,CASSLGRGTGELFF,TGTGCCAGCAGCTTGGGCAGGGGCACCGGGGAGCTGTTTTTT
TRBJ1-1,.,.,TRBV5-1,CASSLSPIVATGNTEAFF,TGCGCCAGCAGCTTATCTCCTATAGTGGCAACTGGGAACACTGAAGCTTTCTTT
TRBJ1-3,.,.,TRBV7-8,CASTSGLSSGNTIYF,TGTGCCAGCACCTCTGGACTGTCCTCTGGAAACACCATATATTTT
TRBJ2-5,TRBD1,.,TRBV27,CASSPLGGTGVQETQYF,TGTGCCAGCAGTCCCCTGGGGGGGACAGGGGTTCAAGAGACCCAGTACTTC
TRBJ2-1,.,.,TRBV6-6,CASSYSGGPYNEQFF,TGTGCCAGCAGTTACTCGGGCGGTCCCTACAATGAGCAGTTCTTC
TRBJ2-1,.,.,TRBV7-6,CASSSSGRYNEQFF,TGTGCCAGCAGCTCCAGCGGGCGGTACAATGAGCAGTTCTTC
TRBJ2-1,.,.,TRBV28,CASCQRTPGERYGYEQFF,TGTGCCAGCTGCCAAAGGACACCGGGAGAACGTTACGGCTATGAGCAGTTCTTC
TRBJ2-7,TRBD2,.,TRBV11-3,CASSLPRRLAGPYEQYF,TGTGCCAGCAGCTTACCCCGGCGGCTAGCGGGGCCTTACGAGCAGTACTTC
TRBJ2-7,.,.,TRBV15,CATSRGSGYEQYF,TGTGCCACCAGCAGAGGGTCCGGCTACGAGCAGTACTTC
TRBJ2-3,.,.,TRBV6-1,CASRLFRGREDTQYF,TGTGCCAGCAGACTGTTCCGAGGGAGAGAAGATACGCAGTATTTT
TRBJ2-6,.,.,TRBV27,CASSLRGRQGLDSGANVLTF,TGTGCCAGCAGTTTACGGGGACGACAGGGACTCGACTCTGGGGCCAACGTCCTGACTTTC
TRBJ1-5,.,few,TRBV5-1,CASSLGASNQPQHF,TGCGCCAGCAGCTTGGGGGCGAGCAATCAGCCCCAGCATTTT
TRBJ2-2,.,.,TRBV6-5,CASKVSGGIGGELFF,TGTGCCAGCAAAGTTAGTGGGGGGATCGGCGGGGAGCTGTTTTTT
TRBJ1-2,.,.,TRBV7-9,CASSGGQGLGDYGYTF,TGTGCCAGCAGCGGCGGGCAGGGTCTGGGCGACTATGGCTACACCTTC
TRBJ2-7,.,.,TRBV6-5,CASSPTAVSSYEQYF,TGTGCCAGCAGTCCCACAGCGGTTTCCTCCTACGAGCAGTACTTC
TRBJ2-1,.,.,TRBV28,CASSLPRWRRTYNEQFF,TGTGCCAGCAGTTTGCCCCGATGGCGGAGGACCTACAATGAGCAGTTCTTC
TRBJ2-5,.,once,TRBV7-9,CASSLPGTQYF,TGTGCCAGCAGCCTCCCGGGGACCCAGTACTTC
TRBJ2-7,.,.,TRBV19,CASSASDWSYEQYF,TGTGCCAGTAGTGCTAGCGACTGGTCCTACGAGCAGTACTTC
TRBJ1-2,.,.,TRBV27,CASSPTNYGYTF,TGTGCCAGCAGTCCGACTAACTATGGCTACACCTTC
TRBJ2-1,TRBD1,.,TRBV7-9,CASSLVARDRGQFF,TGTGCCAGCAGCTTAGTCGCGCGGGACAGGGGGCAGTTCTTC
TRBJ2-5,TRBD2,.,TRBV28,CASSLVAGGPETQYF,TGTGCCAGCAGTTTGGTGGCGGGAGGGCCGGAGACCCAGTACTTC
TRBJ2-3,.,.,TRBV11-2,CASSLSISPDTQYF,TGTGCCAGCAGCTTATCAATCTCCCCAGATACGCAGTATTTT
TRBJ2-1,TRBD2,once,TRBV9,CASSVGSGRADEQFF,TGTGCCAGCAGCGTAGGTAGCGGGAGGGCGGATGAGCAGTTCTTC
TRBJ2-7,TRBD1,.,TRBV7-2,CASSSDRGLTYEQYF,TGTGCCAGCAGCTCGGACAGGGGGTTAACCTACGAGCAGTACTTC
TRBJ2-5,TRBD1,.,TRBV19,CASSTFGQGPEGQYF,TGTGCCAGTAGTACCTTCGGACAGGGGCCTGAGGGCCAGTACTTC
TRBJ2-7,.,.,TRBV27,CASSRTGPGHEQYF,TGTGCCAGCAGTCGTACCGGGCCAGGACACGAGCAGTACTTC
TRBJ2-3,TRBD1,once,TRBV9,CASSEYGTGSTDTQYF,TGTGCCAGCAGTGAATACGGGACAGGGAGCACAGATACGCAGTATTTT
TRBJ1-1,TRBD1,once,TRBV5-1,CASSQEHGGGSEAFF,TGCGCCAGCAGCCAAGAGCACGGAGGGGGCTCTGAAGCTTTCTTT
TRBJ1-2,.,.,TRBV14,CASSQVRTVSFNYGYTF,TGTGCCAGCAGCCAAGTAAGAACAGTTTCTTTTAACTATGGCTACACCTTC
TRBJ1-4,.,.,TRBV7-8,CASSLVSSGREKLFF,TGTGCCAGCAGCTTAGTTAGTTCCGGAAGGGAAAAACTGTTTTTT
TRBJ2-7,.,.,TRBV27,CASSPLAGEQYF,TGTGCCAGCAGTCCCCTGGCGGGAGAGCAGTACTTC
TRBJ2-1,TRBD2,once,TRBV7-2,CASSLVAGGPWNEQFF,TGTGCCAGCAGCTTAGTGGCGGGAGGGCCTTGGAATGAGCAGTTCTTC
TRBJ2-3,TRBD2,.,TRBV11-2,CASSPSGGTDTQYF,TGTGCCAGCAGCCCGAGCGGGGGGACAGATACGCAGTATTTT
TRBJ2-3,TRBD1,.,TRBV28,CASSQKGAPDEDTQYF,TGTGCCAGCAGTCAAAAGGGGGCTCCCGACGAAGATACGCAGTATTTT
TRBJ2-1,TRBD2,once,TRBV6-6,CASNSLRGDEQFF,TGTGCCAGCAACTCTTTACGGGGGGATGAGCAGTTCTTC
TRBJ2-7,.,.,TRBV2,CASSERDSGRSGSRGQYF,TGTGCCAGCAGTGAAAGGGACTCCGGGAGATCGGGGAGTCGGGGGCAGTACTTC
TRBJ2-1,TRBD2,.,TRBV28,CASISGEGPGNEQFF,TGTGCCAGCATATCGGGGGAGGGCCCCGGCAATGAGCAGTTCTTC
TRBJ2-7,TRBD1,.,TRBV28,CASSPRDRDYEQYF,TGTGCCAGCAGCCCCCGGGACAGAGACTACGAGCAGTACTTC
TRBJ2-1,TRBD2,.,TRBV4-2,CASSQGLAGGPYDEQFF,TGTGCCAGCAGCCAAGGACTAGCGGGAGGGCCGTACGATGAGCAGTTCTTC
TRBJ1-1,.,.,TRBV15,CATSRDKVAGNTEAFF,TGTGCCACCAGCAGAGATAAAGTGGCGGGGAACACTGAAGCTTTCTTT
TRBJ2-1,.,.,TRBV6-5,CASSYSFLDEQFF,TGTGCCAGCAGTTACTCGTTCCTCGATGAGCAGTTCTTC
TRBJ2-7,.,.,TRBV6-5,CASSYSAGISYEQYF,TGTGCCAGCAGTTACTCAGCAGGAATCTCCTACGAGCAGTACTTC
TRBJ1-5,.,once,TRBV28,CASLGGFQPQHF,TGTGCCTCTCTCGGGGGGTTTCAGCCCCAGCATTTT
TRBJ2-1,.,.,TRBV5-1,CASSLAVGDEQFF,TGCGCCAGCAGCTTGGCCGTCGGCGATGAGCAGTTCTTC
TRBJ2-7,.,.,TRBV7-2,CASSLAFRAYEQYF,TGTGCCAGCAGCTTAGCATTCCGCGCCTACGAGCAGTACTTC
TRBJ2-6,.,.,TRBV4-3,CASSPGWVSGANVLTF,TGCGCCAGCAGCCCAGGGTGGGTCTCTGGGGCCAACGTCCTGACTTTC
TRBJ2-7,.,.,TRBV11-2,CASNALSGLTYEQYF,TGTGCCAGCAACGCCCTTAGTGGGCTAACCTACGAGCAGTACTTC
TRBJ2-7,.,.,TRBV27,CASRPGGPTYEQYF,TGTGCCAGCAGACCCGGGGGACCCACCTACGAGCAGTACTTC
TRBJ2-7,TRBD2,.,TRBV6-6,CASRPHAGVTPYEQYF,TGTGCCAGCAGACCCCACGCGGGGGTAACTCCCTACGAGCAGTACTTC
TRBJ2-1,TRBD1,.,TRBV29-1,CSVEDPSDRAQGAVLRGQFF,TGCAGCGTTGAAGATCCAAGCGACAGAGCCCAGGGGGCAGTTCTTAGGGGGCAGTTCTTC
TRBJ1-2,.,.,TRBV10-3,CAISTGGHRYGYTF,TGTGCCATCAGCACCGGGGGACATAGGTATGGCTACACCTTC
TRBJ1-2,TRBD1,.,TRBV6-6,CASSEDRGDGYTF,TGTGCCAGCAGTGAGGACAGGGGCGATGGCTACACCTTC